This T cell receptor beta chain came from a study of T-cell reconstitution after alpha-beta-depleted transplantation in children. In the case of this clonotype: What it recognizes is unknown.

Preparation of the TCRbeta library was carried out with unique molecular identifiers. TCRdb analysed the PCR reads with MiXCR anew, one entry per CDR3 protein. In the table there are 200,000 to 250,000 distinct CDR3 sequences, approximately 8% of which are singletons. Trimming shortened V by 6 bases and J by 4 bases, and 15 bases separated the two germline ends. The CDR3 is made up of 14 amino acids. CDR1 and CDR2 from the germline V gene are MNHNS and SASEGT. Overall study results and limits: The origin of alpha-beta T cells about two months after transplant was reportedly several hundred expanded graft clones.

The chain carries TRBV6-1 and TRBJ1-1; TRBD1 might be the D (5 bases). This clonotype was obtained from a male patient between 10 and 17 years old who had a stem cell transplant for acute lymphoblastic leukemia, so the T cells may come from the graft donor. The material sequenced was PBMCs, mostly from graft donor cells, taken 180 days after TCRalphabeta/CD19-depleted stem cell transplant. CDR3 in DNA: TGTGCCAGCAGCATCAGGGAGGGGAGCACTGAAGCTTTCTTT. Protein sequence: CASSIREGSTEAFF.